The 23 T cell receptor beta chains in this list originate from one sample, sequenced in a study of T cell responses to AZD1222 COVID-19 vaccine (dated by TCRdb to the early 2020s). This specimen's time point label, per the study, means: baseline before first vaccination. The method was the immunoSEQ multiplex PCR assay. TCRdb carries this immuneACCESS record with in-frame sequences only. Its versions omit some clonotypes, under half of them owing to an unresolved V gene in the studies checked, with the rest unexplained. The sample table contains about 100,000 clones; only one count was recorded for 87% of them. The ten most abundant clones make up 15% to 20% of the sample. The sequencing used peripheral blood, collected on day 0 of AZD1222 vaccination. The source is an adult in good health.

DNA of the CDR3: TGTGCCAGCAGCTTGGCAGGGGCCTTCTCTGGAAACACCATATATTTT. Translation: CASSLAGAFSGNTIYF. The rearrangement uses TRBV5-4 and TRBJ1-3; maybe TRBD1 (6 bases). V shed 0 bases and J shed 0 bases, with 10 bases lying between them. The CDR3 runs to 16 residues. The germline gives CDR1 SGHNT, CDR2 YYREEE (reference sequence).

DNA for the CDR3: TGTGCCACCAGTGATTCCCACCTTAGTGAGGGAACTCACCCAAGGACCCAGTACTTC. Its translation: CATSDSHLSEGTHPRTQYF. The chain is built from TRBV24-1 and TRBJ2-5; D may be TRBD2 (5 bases). The germline gives CDR1 KGHDR, CDR2 SFDVKD. The CDR3 consists of 19 residues. V was pared by 2 bases and J by 7 bases, with 28 bases between.

The V gene is TRBV6-1, the J gene TRBJ1-2, with D perhaps matching TRBD1 (5 bases). CDR1 is MNHNS and CDR2 is SASEGT in the germline V gene. V was clipped by 1 base and J by 6 bases, with 12 bases between them. There are 14 residues in the CDR3. Here the CDR3 reads CASSEVREVDGYTF. The CDR3 DNA reads as TGTGCCAGCAGTGAAGTCAGGGAGGTCGATGGCTACACCTTC.

This chain joins TRBV6-1 and TRBJ1-1; no clear D gene. Trimming left V 0 bases short and J 0 bases short, with 17 bases between. Germline assignment: CDR1 MNHNS and CDR2 SASEGT. The CDR3 covers 18 residues. CDR3 sequence reads: CASSEASSIIGMNTEAFF. CDR3 sequence (DNA): TGTGCCAGCAGTGAAGCTAGTAGTATCATCGGAATGAACACTGAAGCTTTCTTT.

The chain carries TRBV6-5 and TRBJ1-5, with a tentative D call TRBD1 (5 bases). The CDR3 has 16 residues. The V and J ends lost 0 bases and 5 bases respectively, with 14 bases between them. From germline, CDR1 is MNHEY and CDR2 SVGAGI. The CDR3 loop reads CASSYSPQGLYQPQHF. The CDR3 DNA reads as TGTGCCAGCAGTTACTCGCCCCAGGGCTTGTATCAGCCCCAGCATTTT.

V usage is TRBV6-4 and J usage is TRBJ1-5, with D unresolved. The CDR3 spans 14 residues. The germline CDR1 and CDR2 sequences are MRHNA and SNTAGT. With 4 bases removed from V and 2 bases from J, the gap between germline ends came to 9 bases. CDR3 residues: CASSAFGGNQPQHF. The CDR3 coding sequence is TGTGCCAGCAGTGCATTTGGAGGCAATCAGCCCCAGCATTTT.

The chain's CDR3 is CASGRGTSAFF. The CDR3, as DNA: TGTGCCAGCGGTAGGGGCACTAGCGCGTTCTTC. The J gene is TRBJ2-1, the V gene TRBV28, with 7 nucleotides matching TRBD2. The germline gives CDR1 MDHEN, CDR2 SYDVKM. Germline trimming cut 8 bases from V and 15 bases from J; bases unmatched to any gene: 10. This CDR3 has 11 amino acids.

This chain connects TRBV5-1 to TRBJ1-2; no firm D call. CDR1 SGHRS and CDR2 YFSETQ come from the germline V gene. V was trimmed by 1 base and J by 6 bases, leaving 10 bases between them. This CDR3 comprises 13 residues. The CDR3 is CASSLQSEHGYTF. CDR3 DNA: TGCGCCAGCAGCTTGCAGTCCGAACATGGCTACACCTTC.

This sequence joins TRBV19 and TRBJ2-1, with 8 bases identical to TRBD2. The CDR3 totals 15 residues. The V gene's germline CDR1 is LNHDA and CDR2 SQIVND (reference sequence). V gave up 7 bases and J gave up 2 bases; unmatched junction bases: 7. CDR3 nucleotides: TGTGCCAGTACCGATATGACTAGCGCCTACAATGAGCAGTTCTTC. Amino acids: CASTDMTSAYNEQFF. Supplemented by reference TRBV19 and TRBJ2-1, the full variable domain reads DGGITQSPKYLFRKEGQNVTLSCEQNLNHDAMYWYRQDPGQGLRLIYYSQIVNDFQKGDIAEGYSVSREKKESFPLTVTSAQKNPTAFYLCASTDMTSAYNEQFFGPGTRLTVL.

The V gene is TRBV11-2, the J gene TRBJ2-1; 11 bases agree with TRBD2. The germline V gene encodes CDR1 SGHAT and CDR2 FQNNGV. J was trimmed by 7 bases and V by 4 bases; bases with no gene match: 6. The CDR3 spans 15 residues. The CDR3 coding sequence is TGTGCCAGCAGCTCACTAGCGGGAGTTGGGAATGAGCAGTTCTTC. It specifies CASSSLAGVGNEQFF.

This clone was seen many times. The chain couples TRBV20-1 to TRBJ2-1, with no clear D. Germline loops: CDR1 DFQATT, CDR2 SNEGSKA (reference sequence). V shed 3 bases and J shed 5 bases, with 5 bases lying between them. CDR3 length equals 11 residues. This CDR3 is CSASANNEQFF. CDR3 DNA sequence: TGCAGTGCTAGTGCGAACAATGAGCAGTTCTTC.

J is TRBJ2-7 and V is TRBV11-2; TRBD2 might be the D (6 bases). The CDR3 spans 15 residues. Germline CDR1 is SGHAT and CDR2 is FQNNGV. Trimming cost V 0 bases and J 4 bases, with 13 bases left between them. The CDR3 DNA reads TGTGCCAGCAGCTTAGAGGCGGGAAGCGGTTACGAGCAGTACTTC. Translating gives CASSLEAGSGYEQYF.

This clone was seen more than once but under ten times. V gene TRBV19 combines with J gene TRBJ1-2; TRBD1 agrees at 11 bases. Germline-derived CDR1 and CDR2 are LNHDA and SQIVND (reference sequence). V dropped 7 bases and J dropped 6; count of bases not matched to a gene: 16. The CDR3 spans 17 residues. The CDR3 region is CASKGPGDRGTANGYTF. As DNA, the CDR3 is TGTGCCAGTAAAGGACCCGGGGACAGGGGGACTGCTAATGGCTACACCTTC.

This chain connects TRBV4-1 to TRBJ1-2, with D maybe TRBD1 (6 bases). V lost 0 bases to trimming and J lost 4 bases, with 12 bases between them. CDR3 length equals 15 residues. Per germline, CDR1 MGHRA and CDR2 YSYEKL. The chain's CDR3 is CASSQDSDRPYGYTF. CDR3 sequence (DNA): TGCGCCAGCAGCCAAGACTCGGACAGACCCTATGGCTACACCTTC.

The chain links TRBV5-1 to TRBJ2-3; the D gene could be TRBD1 or TRBD2 (6 bases each). The V end lost 1 base, the J end lost 0 bases, and 15 bases lay between the germline ends. Germline CDR1 and CDR2: SGHRS and YFSETQ. CDR3 length: 17 residues. The CDR3 sequence is CASSLSRGQASTDTQYF. CDR3 in DNA: TGCGCCAGCAGCTTGTCCCGGGGGCAGGCTAGCACAGATACGCAGTATTTT.

This sequence joins TRBV28 and TRBJ2-3, with a tentative D call TRBD1 (5 bases). The CDR3 runs 12 residues. Trimming stripped 3 bases from V and 11 bases from J, with 12 bases between. Germline CDR1 MDHEN, CDR2 SYDVKM. CDR3 sequence: CASSFTERGQYF. CDR3 bases: TGTGCCAGCAGTTTCACCGAAAGGGGGCAGTATTTT.

The chain couples TRBV7-7 to TRBJ2-1; 9 bases match TRBD2. The CDR3 runs 15 residues. V was pared by 2 bases and J by 4 bases, with 3 bases of the junction left unmatched. The germline V gene encodes CDR1 SSHAT and CDR2 FNYEAQ (reference sequence). The CDR3 coding sequence is TGTGCCAGCAGCTTATATCTAGCGGGATACAATGAGCAGTTCTTC. It yields the protein CASSLYLAGYNEQFF.

This sequence joins TRBV5-1 and TRBJ2-7, with 8 bases identical to TRBD2. The CDR3 is 14 amino acids. J lost 0 bases, V lost 4 bases, and 3 bases had no gene match. The germline gives CDR1 SGHRS, CDR2 YFSETQ. As DNA, the CDR3 is TGCGCCAGCAGCCCGGGACTAGACTCCTACGAGCAGTACTTC. This gives the protein CASSPGLDSYEQYF.

This chain uses TRBV4-1 with TRBJ2-2, with a tentative D call TRBD1 (5 bases). Trimming removed 3 bases at V and 1 base at J, with 12 bases between. The germline V gene has CDR1 MGHRA and CDR2 YSYEKL. The CDR3 length is 16 residues. CDR3: CASSHQGGWNTGELFF. DNA for the CDR3: TGCGCCAGCAGCCATCAGGGCGGTTGGAACACCGGGGAGCTGTTTTTT.

Only a few counts were recorded for this clone. J is TRBJ2-7 and V is TRBV7-2; 7 positions match TRBD1. In germline, CDR1 is SGHTA, CDR2 FQGNSA. Trimming removed 6 bases from V and 4 bases from J; junction bases left unmatched: 15. The CDR3 loop spans 16 amino acids. The CDR3 nucleotides read TGTGCCAGCAGTCTCCGGCCCCGACAGGGATTGTACGAGCAGTACTTC. It specifies CASSLRPRQGLYEQYF. Full variable domain (rest looked up from reference TRBV7-2 and TRBJ2-7): GAGVSQSPSNKVTEKGKDVELRCDPISGHTALYWYRQSLGQGLEFLIYFQGNSAPDKSGLPSDRFSAERTGGSVSTLTIQRTQQEDSAVYLCASSLRPRQGLYEQYFGPGTRLTVT.

In DNA form, the CDR3 reads TGCGCCAGCAGCGTACAGGTTCTCGGAAGGAACACTGAAGCTTTCTTT. Its translation is CASSVQVLGRNTEAFF. V gene TRBV5-1 combines with J gene TRBJ1-1; a possible D gene is TRBD1 (5 bases). The germline V gene encodes CDR1 SGHRS and CDR2 YFSETQ. The germline V and J ends were trimmed by 4 bases and 1 base, with 17 bases remaining between them. CDR3 length: 16 amino acids.

In its sample, this clone was seen once. The chain uses TRBV29-1 and TRBJ1-5; D possibly corresponds to TRBD1 (5 bases). Per the germline V gene, CDR1 is SQVTM and CDR2 is ANQGSEA. Deletions cut 1 base from V and 2 bases from J, with 12 bases between. CDR3 length: 15 amino acids. CDR3 sequence (DNA): TGCAGCGTTGAAGTAGGAGGGGCAGGCAATCAGCCCCAGCATTTT. Translation gives CSVEVGGAGNQPQHF.

This chain uses TRBV19 with TRBJ1-2; D unresolved. V lost 1 base and J lost 4, with 13 bases in between. Per germline, CDR1 LNHDA and CDR2 SQIVND (reference sequence). This CDR3 contains 15 residues. Here the CDR3 DNA reads TGTGCCAGTAGTATAGCAGGCGCCAATCCCTATGGCTACACCTTC. It specifies CASSIAGANPYGYTF. The variable domain in full, completed from reference TRBV19 and TRBJ1-2, reads DGGITQSPKYLFRKEGQNVTLSCEQNLNHDAMYWYRQDPGQGLRLIYYSQIVNDFQKGDIAEGYSVSREKKESFPLTVTSAQKNPTAFYLCASSIAGANPYGYTFGSGTRLTVV.